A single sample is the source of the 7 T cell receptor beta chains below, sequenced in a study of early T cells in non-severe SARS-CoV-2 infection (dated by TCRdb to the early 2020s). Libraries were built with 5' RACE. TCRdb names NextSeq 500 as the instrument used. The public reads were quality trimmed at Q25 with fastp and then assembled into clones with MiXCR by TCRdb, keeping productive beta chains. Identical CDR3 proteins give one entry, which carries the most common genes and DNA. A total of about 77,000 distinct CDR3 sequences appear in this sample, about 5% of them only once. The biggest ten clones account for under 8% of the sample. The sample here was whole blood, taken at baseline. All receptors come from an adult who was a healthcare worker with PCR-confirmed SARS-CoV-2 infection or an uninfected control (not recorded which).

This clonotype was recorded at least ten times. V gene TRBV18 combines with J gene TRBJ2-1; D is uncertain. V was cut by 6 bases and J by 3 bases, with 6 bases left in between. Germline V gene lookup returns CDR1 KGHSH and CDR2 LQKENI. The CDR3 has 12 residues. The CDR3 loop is CASSSDYNEQFF. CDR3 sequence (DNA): TGTGCCAGCTCCTCCGACTACAATGAGCAGTTCTTC.

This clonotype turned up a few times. CDR3: CASSVAQNTEAFF. DNA of the CDR3: TGTGCCAGCAGTGTGGCACAGAACACTGAAGCTTTCTTT. The J gene is TRBJ1-1, the V gene TRBV6-4; D is unclear. Germline-derived CDR1 and CDR2 are MRHNA and SNTAGT. The CDR3 is 13 residues long. Trimming pared 4 bases from V and 1 base from J, leaving 7 bases between.

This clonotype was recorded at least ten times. The CDR3 DNA sequence: TGCAGTGCTAGAGAAGGAAAGGGTCTGAACACTGAAGCTTTCTTT. It yields the protein CSAREGKGLNTEAFF. The chain links TRBV20-1 to TRBJ1-1; D is undetermined. V lost 0 bases and J 0 bases, leaving 11 bases between the germline ends. The CDR3 covers 15 residues. Germline V lookup: CDR1 DFQATT, CDR2 SNEGSKA (reference sequence).

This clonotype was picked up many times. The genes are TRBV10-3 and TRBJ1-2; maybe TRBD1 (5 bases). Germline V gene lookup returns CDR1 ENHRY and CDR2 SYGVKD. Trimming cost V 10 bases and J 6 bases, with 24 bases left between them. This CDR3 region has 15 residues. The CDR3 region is CATSGRPDRGDGYTF. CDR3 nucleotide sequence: TGTGCCACCTCAGGAAGACCCGACCGAGGGGATGGCTACACCTTC.

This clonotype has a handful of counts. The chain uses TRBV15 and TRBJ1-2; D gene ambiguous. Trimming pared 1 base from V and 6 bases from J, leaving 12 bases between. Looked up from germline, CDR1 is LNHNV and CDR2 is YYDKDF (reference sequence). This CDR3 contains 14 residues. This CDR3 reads CATSRVGGRHGYTF. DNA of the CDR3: TGTGCCACCAGCAGAGTCGGAGGCAGGCATGGCTACACCTTC.

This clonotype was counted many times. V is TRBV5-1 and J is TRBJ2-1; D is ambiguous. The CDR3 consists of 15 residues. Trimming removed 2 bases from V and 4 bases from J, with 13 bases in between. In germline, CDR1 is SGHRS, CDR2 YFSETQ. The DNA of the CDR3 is TGCGCCAGCAGCTTTGGGTCAGGTCCGTACAATGAGCAGTTCTTC. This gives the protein CASSFGSGPYNEQFF.

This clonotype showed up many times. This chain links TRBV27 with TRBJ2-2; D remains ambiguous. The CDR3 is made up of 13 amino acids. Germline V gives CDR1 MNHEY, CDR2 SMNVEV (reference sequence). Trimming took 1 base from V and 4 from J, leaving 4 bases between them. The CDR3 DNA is TGTGCCAGCAGTTTATACGGCACCGGGGAGCTGTTTTTT. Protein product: CASSLYGTGELFF.